The subject of this entry is one T cell receptor beta chain. CDR3 length: 19 amino acids. The germline gives CDR1 LGHNA, CDR2 YSLEER. Deletions cut 1 base from V and 0 bases from J, with 19 bases between. Produced via immunoSEQ multiplex PCR; TCRdb's table is partial and in-frame only. The table has hundreds of thousands of clones, around 87% seen once; the top ten hold 0.0094%. The data were obtained in a study of shared T cell receptors in the human thymus. These same records also appear under a second study, on human thymus T cells. In that study: Thymic samples were excised during corrective heart operations. Thymic and blood repertoires appeared to display a bias in their usage of V and J genes. Unrelated individuals were reported by related research to share highly overlapping thymic repertoires.

This sequence was found in a boy in the first two years of life with a congenital heart defect. Sequencing used thymocytes. The genes are TRBV4-3 and TRBJ1-3, with no clear D. In DNA, the CDR3 is TGCGCCAGCAGCCAAGTAGCCCCGCGGCACAATTACTCTGGAAACACCATATATTTT. Translating it yields CASSQVAPRHNYSGNTIYF.